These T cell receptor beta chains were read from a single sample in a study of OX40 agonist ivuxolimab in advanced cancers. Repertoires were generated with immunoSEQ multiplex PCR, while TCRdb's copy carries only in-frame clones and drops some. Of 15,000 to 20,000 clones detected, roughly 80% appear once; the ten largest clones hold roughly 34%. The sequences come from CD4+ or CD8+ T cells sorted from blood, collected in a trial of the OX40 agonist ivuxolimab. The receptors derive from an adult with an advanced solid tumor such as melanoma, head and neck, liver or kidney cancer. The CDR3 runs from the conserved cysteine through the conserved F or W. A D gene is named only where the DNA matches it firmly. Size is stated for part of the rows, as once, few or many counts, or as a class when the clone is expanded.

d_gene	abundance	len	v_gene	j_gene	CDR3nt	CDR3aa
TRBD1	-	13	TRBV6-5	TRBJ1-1	TGTGCCAGCAGGACAGGGGGGAGCACTGAAGCTTTCTTT	CASRTGGSTEAFF
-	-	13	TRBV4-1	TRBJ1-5	TGCGCCAGCAGCCATGTTAGCAATCAGCCCCAGCATTTT	CASSHVSNQPQHF
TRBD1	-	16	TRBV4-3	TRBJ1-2	TGCGCCAGCAGCCAAGATCTTTGGGCAGGGGGGACTGGCTACACCTTC	CASSQDLWAGGTGYTF
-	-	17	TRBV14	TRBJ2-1	TGTGCCAGCAGCCAAGAGGGGAGGGGGGGCCCCGACAATGAGCAGTTCTTC	CASSQEGRGGPDNEQFF
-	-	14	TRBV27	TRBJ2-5	TGTGCCAGCAGTCCCGACGGGGGCGGCGAGACCCAGTACTTC	CASSPDGGGETQYF
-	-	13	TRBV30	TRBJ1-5	TGTGCCTGGAGTGTATTAAGGGGTCAGCCCCAGCATTTT	CAWSVLRGQPQHF
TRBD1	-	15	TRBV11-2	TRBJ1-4	TGTGCCAGCAGCCCGGGGACAGACAATAATGAAAAACTGTTTTTT	CASSPGTDNNEKLFF
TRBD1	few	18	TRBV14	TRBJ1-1	TGTGCCAGCAGCCCCCCCCCGGGACAGGGTTTATGGAACACTGAAGCTTTCTTT	CASSPPPGQGLWNTEAFF
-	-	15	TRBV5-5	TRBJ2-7	TGTGCCAGCAGCCCTACGGTCGGGAGCTCCTACGAGCAGTACTTC	CASSPTVGSSYEQYF
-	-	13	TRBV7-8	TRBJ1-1	TGTGCCAGCAGCCGGGACTCTTACACTGAAGCTTTCTTT	CASSRDSYTEAFF
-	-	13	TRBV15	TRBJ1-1	TGTGCCACCAGACAGGAAGTGAACACTGAAGCTTTCTTT	CATRQEVNTEAFF
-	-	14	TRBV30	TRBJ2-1	TGTGCCTGGACAACTCCGAGCTCCTACAATGAGCAGTTCTTC	CAWTTPSSYNEQFF
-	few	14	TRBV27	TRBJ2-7	TGTGCCAGCAGTTGGGAAGGGAGCTCCTACGAGCAGTACTTC	CASSWEGSSYEQYF
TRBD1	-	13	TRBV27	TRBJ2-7	TGTGCCAGCAGACAGGGGGACTCCTACGAGCAGTACTTC	CASRQGDSYEQYF
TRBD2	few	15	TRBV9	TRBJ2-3	TGTGCCAGCACCCTAGCGGGGGCCCCAGGGGATACGCAGTATTTT	CASTLAGAPGDTQYF
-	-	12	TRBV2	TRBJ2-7	TGTGCCAGCAGTGAAGCGCAAGAGCACAGTTGGTTC	CASSEAQEHSWF
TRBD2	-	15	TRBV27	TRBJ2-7	TGTGCCAGCCGTTGGGGTAGCGGGAGCTCCTACGAGCAGTACTTC	CASRWGSGSSYEQYF
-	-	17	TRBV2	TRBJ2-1	TGTGCCAGCAAGGACCTGTCAGCGGGCCGGGCATACAATGAGCAGTTCTTC	CASKDLSAGRAYNEQFF
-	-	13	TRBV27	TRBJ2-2	TGTGCCAGCAGTCCCCGCGAAACCGGGGAGCTGTTTTTT	CASSPRETGELFF
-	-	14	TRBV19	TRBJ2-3	TGTGCCAGTAGTATCCGGGAGTACACAGATACGCAGTATTTT	CASSIREYTDTQYF
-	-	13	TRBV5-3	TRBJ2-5	TGTGCCAGAAGCTGGGACCCACAAGAGATCCAGTACTTC	CARSWDPQEIQYF
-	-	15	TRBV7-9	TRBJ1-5	TGTGCCAGCAGCGACCAGCCAGATAGCAATCAGCCCCAGCATTTT	CASSDQPDSNQPQHF
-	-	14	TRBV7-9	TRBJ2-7	TGTGCCAGCAGCCCCCCAGGGAGAATCGACGAGCAGTACTTC	CASSPPGRIDEQYF
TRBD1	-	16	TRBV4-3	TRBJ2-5	TGCGCCAGTAGCCAAGATTTCCCCCTGGCGAGGGGGCTCCCGTACTTC	CASSQDFPLARGLPYF
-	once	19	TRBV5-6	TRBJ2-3	TGTGCCAGCACCCTACAGACAGGTCACGGCCCCCTTGTTATTGGTACGCAGTATTTT	CASTLQTGHGPLVIGTQYF
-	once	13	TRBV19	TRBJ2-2	TGTGCCAGTAGTATTATGGGGACCGGGGAGCTGTTTTTT	CASSIMGTGELFF
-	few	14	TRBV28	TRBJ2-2	TGTGCCAGCAGCTACCTTACGAACACCGGGGAGCTGTTTTTT	CASSYLTNTGELFF
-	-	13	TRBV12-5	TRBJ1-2	TGTGCTAGTGGTTTGGGCGGGGCGGGCGGCTACACCTTC	CASGLGGAGGYTF
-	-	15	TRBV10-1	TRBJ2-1	TGCGCCAGCAGCCCCTCGTCAACGCCGACCAATGAGCAGTTCTTC	CASSPSSTPTNEQFF
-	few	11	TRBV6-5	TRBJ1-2	TGTGCCAGTCAGGGGACCTATGGCTACACCTTC	CASQGTYGYTF
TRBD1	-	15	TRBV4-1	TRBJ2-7	TGCGCCAGCAGCCCCGTACAGGGGGCGCACTACGAGCAGTACTTC	CASSPVQGAHYEQYF
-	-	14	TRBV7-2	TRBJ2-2	TGTGCCAGCAGCAGTTCCCAGGGGACCGGGGAGCTGTTTTTT	CASSSSQGTGELFF